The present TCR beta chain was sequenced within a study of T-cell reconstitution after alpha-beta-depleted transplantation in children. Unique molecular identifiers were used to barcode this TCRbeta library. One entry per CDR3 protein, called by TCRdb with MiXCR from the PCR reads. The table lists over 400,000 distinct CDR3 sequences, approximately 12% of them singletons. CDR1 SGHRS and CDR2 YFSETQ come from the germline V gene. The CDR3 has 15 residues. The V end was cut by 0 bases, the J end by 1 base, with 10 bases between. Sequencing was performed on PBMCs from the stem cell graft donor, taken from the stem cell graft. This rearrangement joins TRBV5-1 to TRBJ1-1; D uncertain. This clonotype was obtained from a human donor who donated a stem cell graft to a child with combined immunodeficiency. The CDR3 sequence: CASSLGLTSNTEAFF. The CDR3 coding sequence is TGCGCCAGCAGCTTGGGGCTGACTTCGAACACTGAAGCTTTCTTT.